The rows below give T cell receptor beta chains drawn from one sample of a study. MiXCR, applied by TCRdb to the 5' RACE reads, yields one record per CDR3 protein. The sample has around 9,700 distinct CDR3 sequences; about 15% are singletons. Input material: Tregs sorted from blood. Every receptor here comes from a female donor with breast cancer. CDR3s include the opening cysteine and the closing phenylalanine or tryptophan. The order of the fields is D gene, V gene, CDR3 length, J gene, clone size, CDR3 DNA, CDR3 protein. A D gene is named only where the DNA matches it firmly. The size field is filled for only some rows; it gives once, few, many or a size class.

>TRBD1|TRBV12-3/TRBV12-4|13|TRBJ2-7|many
TGTGCCAGCAGAGGGACAGGGCGCAACGAGCAGTACTTC
CASRGTGRNEQYF
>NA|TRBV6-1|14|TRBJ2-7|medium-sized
TGTGCCAGCAGCGTGGGACTTTCTAACTACGAGCAGTACTTC
CASSVGLSNYEQYF
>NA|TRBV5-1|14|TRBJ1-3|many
TGCGCCAGCAGCTCGGAAATCTCTGGAAACACCATATATTTT
CASSSEISGNTIYF
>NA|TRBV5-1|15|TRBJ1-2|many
TGCGCCAGCAGCACGACAGGCGCCGAGCAATATGGCTACACCTTC
CASSTTGAEQYGYTF
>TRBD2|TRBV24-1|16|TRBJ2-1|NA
TGTGCCACCAGTGACCAAGCGGGAGGGATTGTTGATGAGCAGTTCTTC
CATSDQAGGIVDEQFF
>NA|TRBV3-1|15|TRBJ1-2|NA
TGTGCCAACAGCTTCCGCCTGGATACCCACTATGGCTACACCTTC
CANSFRLDTHYGYTF
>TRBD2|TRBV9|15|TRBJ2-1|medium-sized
TGTGCCAGCAGCCCTACTAGCGGTCTCTACAATGAGCAGTTCTTC
CASSPTSGLYNEQFF
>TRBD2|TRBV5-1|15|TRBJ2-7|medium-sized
TGCGCCAGCAGCGTTAGCGGGAGAGGTAGCGGCGAGCAGTACTTC
CASSVSGRGSGEQYF
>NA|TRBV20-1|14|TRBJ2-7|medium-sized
TGCAGTGCTAGACCCCCCGGGGCCCGCTACGAGCAGTACTTC
CSARPPGARYEQYF
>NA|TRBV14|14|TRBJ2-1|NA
TGTGCCAGCAGCCAAGCATCGGGTTTCAATGAGCAGTTCTTT
CASSQASGFNEQFF
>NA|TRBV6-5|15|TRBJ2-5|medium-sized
TGTGCCAGCAGTTACTCGTATCCCGCCACCCAGACCCAGTACTTC
CASSYSYPATQTQYF
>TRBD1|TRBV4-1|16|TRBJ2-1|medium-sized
TGCGCCAGCAGCCAAGAGGGGACAGGGGGCTACAATGAGCAGTTCTTC
CASSQEGTGGYNEQFF
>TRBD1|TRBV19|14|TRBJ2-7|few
TGTGCCAGTAGTCTGGGACAGGGGCACTACGAGCAGTACTTC
CASSLGQGHYEQYF
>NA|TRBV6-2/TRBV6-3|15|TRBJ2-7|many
TGTGCCAGCAGTTACGTCTGGGGGACCGAGTGGGAGCAGTACTTC
CASSYVWGTEWEQYF
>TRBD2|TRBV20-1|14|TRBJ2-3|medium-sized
TGCACTCCCGTTAGCGGGATTCGTTTGGATACGCAGTATTTT
CTPVSGIRLDTQYF
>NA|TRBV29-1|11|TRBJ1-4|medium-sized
TGCAGCGTTGTGTTCGGTGAAAAACTGTTTTTT
CSVVFGEKLFF
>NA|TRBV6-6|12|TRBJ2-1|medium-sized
TGTGCCAGCAGTGGGCCGGGGGGCCAGCAGTTCTTC
CASSGPGGQQFF
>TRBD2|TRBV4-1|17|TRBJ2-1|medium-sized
TGCGCCAGCAGCCAAGTCCAGAGGCCGGGGGGGGTCAATGAGCAGTTCTTC
CASSQVQRPGGVNEQFF
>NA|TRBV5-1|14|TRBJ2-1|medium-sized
TGCGCCAGCAGCTTGTCGCCGGGAGACAATGAGCAGTTCTTC
CASSLSPGDNEQFF
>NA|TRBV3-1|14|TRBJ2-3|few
TGTGCCAGCAGCCAAGTAATGTTAGCCGATACGCAGTATTTT
CASSQVMLADTQYF
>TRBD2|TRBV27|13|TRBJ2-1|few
TGTGCCAGCAGAACTAGCGGGAGTTATGAGCAGTTCTTC
CASRTSGSYEQFF
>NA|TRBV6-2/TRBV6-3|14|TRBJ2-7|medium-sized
TGTGCCAGCAGTAAAGCCGGGACCCTCTACGAGCAGTACTTC
CASSKAGTLYEQYF
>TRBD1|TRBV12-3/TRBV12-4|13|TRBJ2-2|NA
TGTGCCAGCAGCGACAGGGGGACCGGGGAGCTGTTTTTT
CASSDRGTGELFF
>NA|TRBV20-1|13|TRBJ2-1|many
TGCAGTGCTAGTCAGGGGTCCTACAATGAGCAGTTCTTC
CSASQGSYNEQFF
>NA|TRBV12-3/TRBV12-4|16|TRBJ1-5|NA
TGTGCCAGCAGACGCAACACAGCGGGTTTCGGGGCAGCCCAGCATTTT
CASRRNTAGFGAAQHF
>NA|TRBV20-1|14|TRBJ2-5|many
TGCAGTGCTAGAGATGGGGAGGGGGGAGAGACCCAGTACTTC
CSARDGEGGETQYF
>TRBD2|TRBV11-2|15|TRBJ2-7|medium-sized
TGTGCCAGCAGCTCCTCCGGTCGACTAGCGGGCGAGCAGTACTTC
CASSSSGRLAGEQYF
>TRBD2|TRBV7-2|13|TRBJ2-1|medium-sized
TGTGCCAGCAGCTCCACTCTTAGCGGGAATCCGTTCTTC
CASSSTLSGNPFF
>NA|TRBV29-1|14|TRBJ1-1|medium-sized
TGCAGCGTTGGGAGGGGCACCCCGGGCACTGAAGCTTTCTTT
CSVGRGTPGTEAFF
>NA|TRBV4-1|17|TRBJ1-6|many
TGCGCCAGCAGCCCTAGCGGGATGGGAATGAAGGAATCACCCCTCCACTTT
CASSPSGMGMKESPLHF
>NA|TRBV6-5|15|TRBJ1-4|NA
TGCGCCGGCGGGTCAAGGGCCTCAACTAATGAAAAACTGTTTTTT
CAGGSRASTNEKLFF
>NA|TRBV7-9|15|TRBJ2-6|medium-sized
TGTGCCAGCAGCTTAGCTGGGTCTGGGGCCAACGTCCTGACTTTC
CASSLAGSGANVLTF
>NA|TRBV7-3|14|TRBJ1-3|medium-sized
TGTGCCAGCAGCTTAGACAGCTCTGGAAACACCATATATTTT
CASSLDSSGNTIYF
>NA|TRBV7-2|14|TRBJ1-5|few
TGTGCCAGCAGCTTAGATGGGCTTGGAAGGCCCCAGCATTTT
CASSLDGLGRPQHF
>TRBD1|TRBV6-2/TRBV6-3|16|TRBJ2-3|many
TGTGCCAGCCATGAGGCGTCGAGGGGGCGAGGAGATACGCAGTATTTT
CASHEASRGRGDTQYF
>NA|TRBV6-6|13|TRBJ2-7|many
TGTGCCAGCAGCCGAACGGCTAACTACGAGCAGTACTTC
CASSRTANYEQYF
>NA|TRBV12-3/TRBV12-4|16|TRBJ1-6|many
TGTGCCAGCAGTTTGAATGGCGTGGACAACAATTCACCCCTCCACTTT
CASSLNGVDNNSPLHF
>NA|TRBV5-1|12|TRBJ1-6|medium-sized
TGCGCCAGCAGCTTTGGAAATTCACCCCTCCACTTT
CASSFGNSPLHF
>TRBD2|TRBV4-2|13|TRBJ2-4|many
TGTGCCAGCAGCCCGGGGGGTAGGGACATTCAGTACTTC
CASSPGGRDIQYF
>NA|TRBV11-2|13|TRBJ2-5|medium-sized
TGTGCCAGCAGCTTTGGTGGGGGAGAGACCCAGTACTTC
CASSFGGGETQYF
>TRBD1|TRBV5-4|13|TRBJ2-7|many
TGTGCCAGCAGCACACAGGGGGTCTACGAGCAGTACTTC
CASSTQGVYEQYF
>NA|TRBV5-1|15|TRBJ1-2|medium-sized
TGCGCCAGCAGCTCAGAGGGGGGAGCTAACTATGGCTACACCTTC
CASSSEGGANYGYTF
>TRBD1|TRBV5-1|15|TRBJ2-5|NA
TGCGCCAGCGGCTTTACAGGGGGCGGCGGAGAGACCCAGTACTTC
CASGFTGGGGETQYF
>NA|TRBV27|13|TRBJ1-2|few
TGTGCCAGCAGTTTTACGGGGGGCTCTGGCTACACCTTC
CASSFTGGSGYTF
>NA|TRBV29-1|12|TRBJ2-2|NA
TGCAGCGGGCTCTCCGACACCGGGGAGCTGTTTTTC
CSGLSDTGELFF
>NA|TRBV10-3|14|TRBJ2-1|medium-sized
TGTGCCATCAGTGAGCCCGGACACTCTGATGAGCAGTTCTTC
CAISEPGHSDEQFF
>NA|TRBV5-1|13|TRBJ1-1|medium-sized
TGCGCCAGCACCTCCTTAGGACAGTCTGAAGCTTTCTTT
CASTSLGQSEAFF
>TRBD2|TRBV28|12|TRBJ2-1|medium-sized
TGTGCCAGCGGGACTAGCGGGCCCGAGCAGTTCTTC
CASGTSGPEQFF
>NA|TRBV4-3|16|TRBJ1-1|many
TGCGCCAGCAGCCAAGCGGGGGTCGCAGGGGACACTGAAGCTTTCTTT
CASSQAGVAGDTEAFF
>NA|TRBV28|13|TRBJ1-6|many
TGTGCCAGCAGTTTATGGGCGTATTCACCCCTCCACTTT
CASSLWAYSPLHF
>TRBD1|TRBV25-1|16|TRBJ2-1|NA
TGTGCCAGCAGTGATGACAGGGGGATCTCCTACAATGAGCAGTTCTTC
CASSDDRGISYNEQFF
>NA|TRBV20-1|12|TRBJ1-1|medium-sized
TGCAGTGCTTTGAGAGGACTCACTGAAGCTTTCTTT
CSALRGLTEAFF
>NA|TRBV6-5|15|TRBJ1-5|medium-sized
TGTGCCAGCAGCCCGGCGCGGCAGGGTGGTCTGCCCCAGCATTTT
CASSPARQGGLPQHF
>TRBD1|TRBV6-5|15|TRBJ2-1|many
TGTGCCAGCAGTACAGGGACAGGGGGTGGCAATGAGCAGTTCTTC
CASSTGTGGGNEQFF
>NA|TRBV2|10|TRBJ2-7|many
TGTGCCAGCAGTTCCTACGAGCAGTACTTC
CASSSYEQYF
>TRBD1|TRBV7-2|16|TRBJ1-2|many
TGTGCCAGCAGCTTAGCTTCGACAGGGACTGACTATGGCTACACCTTC
CASSLASTGTDYGYTF
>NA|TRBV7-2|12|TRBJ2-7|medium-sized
TGTGCCAGCAGCGGAAGCTCCTACGAGCAGTACTTC
CASSGSSYEQYF
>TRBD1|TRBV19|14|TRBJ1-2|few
TGTGCCAGCCGGGGACAGGGAAAGAACTATGGCTACACCTTC
CASRGQGKNYGYTF
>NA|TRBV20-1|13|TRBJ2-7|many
TGCAGTGCCCCACGGCGTCAGTCTTACGAGCAGTACTTC
CSAPRRQSYEQYF